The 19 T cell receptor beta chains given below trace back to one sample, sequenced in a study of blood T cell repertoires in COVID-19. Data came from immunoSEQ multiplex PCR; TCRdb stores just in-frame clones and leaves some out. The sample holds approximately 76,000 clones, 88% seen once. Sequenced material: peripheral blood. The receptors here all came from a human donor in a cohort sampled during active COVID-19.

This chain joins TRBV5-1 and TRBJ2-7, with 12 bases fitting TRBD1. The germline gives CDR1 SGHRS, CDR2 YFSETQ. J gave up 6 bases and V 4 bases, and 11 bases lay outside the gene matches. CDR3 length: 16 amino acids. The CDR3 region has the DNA TGCGCCAGCAGCCCCGACCCGGGGACAGGGGGCGCCGAGCAGTACTTC. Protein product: CASSPDPGTGGAEQYF.

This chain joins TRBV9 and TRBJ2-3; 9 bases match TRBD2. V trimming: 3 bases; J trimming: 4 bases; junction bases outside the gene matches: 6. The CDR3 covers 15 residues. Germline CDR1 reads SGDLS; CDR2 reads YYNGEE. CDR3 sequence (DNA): TGTGCCAGCAGCGCCTTAGCGGGAGTGGCAGATACGCAGTATTTT. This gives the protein CASSALAGVADTQYF.

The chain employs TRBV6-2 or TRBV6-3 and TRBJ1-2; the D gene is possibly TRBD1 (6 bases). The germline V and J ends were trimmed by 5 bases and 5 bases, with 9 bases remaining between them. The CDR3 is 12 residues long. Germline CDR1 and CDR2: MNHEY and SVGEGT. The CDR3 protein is CASSDRSYGYTF. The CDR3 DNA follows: TGTGCCAGCAGTGACAGGTCTTATGGCTACACCTTC.

The CDR3 bases are TGTGCCAGCAGTGAGAGTGGGCTCCCGACCTACGAGCAGTACTTC. Translation gives CASSESGLPTYEQYF. The chain has TRBV2 and TRBJ2-7; D is undetermined. This CDR3 contains 15 residues. V lost 3 bases and J 2 bases, leaving 14 bases between the germline ends. Germline CDR1 and CDR2: SNHLY and FYNNEI.

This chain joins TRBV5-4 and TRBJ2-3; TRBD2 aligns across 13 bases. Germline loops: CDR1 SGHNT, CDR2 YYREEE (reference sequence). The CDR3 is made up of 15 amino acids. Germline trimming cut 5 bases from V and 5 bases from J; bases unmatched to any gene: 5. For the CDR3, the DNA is TGTGCCAGCAGTCTACTAGCGGGGGGGCGAGATACGCAGTATTTT. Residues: CASSLLAGGRDTQYF.

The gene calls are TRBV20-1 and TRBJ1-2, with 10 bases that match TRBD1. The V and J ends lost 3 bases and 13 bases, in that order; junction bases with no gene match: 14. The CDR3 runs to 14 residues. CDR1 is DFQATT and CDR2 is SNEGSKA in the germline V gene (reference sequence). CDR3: CSASLYGQGEDFTF. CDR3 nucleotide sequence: TGCAGTGCTAGTCTTTACGGACAGGGGGAAGATTTCACCTTC.

In nucleotides, the CDR3 is TGTGCCAGCAGCTTAAAGTGGGGACAGGGGGATGGCTACACCTTC. This encodes CASSLKWGQGDGYTF. The chain carries TRBV7-7 and TRBJ1-2; TRBD1 matches at 11 bases. Trimming cost V 2 bases and J 6 bases; bases outside gene matches: 5. Germline V lookup: CDR1 SSHAT, CDR2 FNYEAQ (reference sequence). This CDR3 spans 15 amino acids.

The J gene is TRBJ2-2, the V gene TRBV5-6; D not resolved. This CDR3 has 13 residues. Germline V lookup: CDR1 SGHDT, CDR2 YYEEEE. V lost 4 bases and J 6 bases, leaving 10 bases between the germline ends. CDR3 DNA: TGTGCCAGCAGCCGCTATACCGCCGGGGAGCTGTTTTTT. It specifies CASSRYTAGELFF.

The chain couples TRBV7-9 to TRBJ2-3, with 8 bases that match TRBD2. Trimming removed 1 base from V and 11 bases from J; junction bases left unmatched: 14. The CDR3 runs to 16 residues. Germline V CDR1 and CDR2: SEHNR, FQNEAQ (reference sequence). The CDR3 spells CASSLELAAPKREQYF. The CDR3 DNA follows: TGTGCCAGCAGCTTAGAACTAGCGGCACCTAAGAGGGAGCAGTATTTT.

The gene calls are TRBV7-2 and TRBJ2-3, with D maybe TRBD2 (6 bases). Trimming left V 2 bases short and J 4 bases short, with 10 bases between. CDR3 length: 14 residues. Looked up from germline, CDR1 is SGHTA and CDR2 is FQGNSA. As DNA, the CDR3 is TGTGCCAGCAGCTTAACCTTAGCGGCAGATACGCAGTATTTT. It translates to CASSLTLAADTQYF. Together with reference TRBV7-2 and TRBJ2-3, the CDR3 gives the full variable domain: GAGVSQSPSNKVTEKGKDVELRCDPISGHTALYWYRQSLGQGLEFLIYFQGNSAPDKSGLPSDRFSAERTGGSVSTLTIQRTQQEDSAVYLCASSLTLAADTQYFGPGTRLTVL.

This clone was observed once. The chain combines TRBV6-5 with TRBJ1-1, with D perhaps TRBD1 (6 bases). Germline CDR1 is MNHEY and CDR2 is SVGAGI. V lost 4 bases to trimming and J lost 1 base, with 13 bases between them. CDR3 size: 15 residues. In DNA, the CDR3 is TGTGCCAGCAGTTCCACAGGGCTGGGGAACACTGAAGCTTTCTTT. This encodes CASSSTGLGNTEAFF.

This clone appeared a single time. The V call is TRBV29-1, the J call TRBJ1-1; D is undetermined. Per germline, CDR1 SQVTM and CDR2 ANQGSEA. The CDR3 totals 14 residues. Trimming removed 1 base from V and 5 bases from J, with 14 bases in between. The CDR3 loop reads CSVEATLLRTEAFF. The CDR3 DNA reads TGCAGCGTTGAAGCCACTTTATTACGGACTGAAGCTTTCTTT.

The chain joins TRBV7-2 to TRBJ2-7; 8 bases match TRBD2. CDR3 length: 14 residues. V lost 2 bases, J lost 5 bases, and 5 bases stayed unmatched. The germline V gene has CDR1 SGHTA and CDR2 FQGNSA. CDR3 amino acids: CASSLRGGLHEQYF. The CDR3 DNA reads TGTGCCAGCAGCTTACGGGGGGGCCTCCACGAGCAGTACTTC.

CDR3 in amino acids: CASSLNNEQFF. DNA for the CDR3: TGTGCCAGCAGTCTAAACAATGAGCAGTTCTTC. The chain has TRBV6-6 and TRBJ2-1, with D uncertain. CDR3 length equals 11 residues. In germline, CDR1 is MNHNY, CDR2 SVGAGI (reference sequence). V was clipped by 5 bases and J by 5 bases, with 4 bases between them.

In nucleotides, the CDR3 is TGTGCCAGCACCCGGGACAGGGTAAACTATGGCTACACCTTC. Residues: CASTRDRVNYGYTF. V is TRBV2 and J is TRBJ1-2; 9 positions agree with TRBD1. V shed 7 bases, J shed 2 bases, and the junction held 5 bases outside the gene matches. CDR3 length: 14 residues. Germline V gives CDR1 SNHLY, CDR2 FYNNEI.

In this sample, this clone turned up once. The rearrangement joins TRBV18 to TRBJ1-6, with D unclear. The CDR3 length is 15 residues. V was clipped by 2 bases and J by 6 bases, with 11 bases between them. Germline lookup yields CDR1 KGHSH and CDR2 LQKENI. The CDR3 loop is CASSPSTGANSPLHF. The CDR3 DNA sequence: TGTGCCAGCTCACCAAGTACGGGAGCTAATTCACCCCTCCACTTT.

The CDR3 protein is CASSEWENSPLHF. CDR3 DNA: TGTGCCAGCAGTGAGTGGGAGAATTCACCCCTCCACTTT. The chain joins TRBV6-1 to TRBJ1-6; no clear D. CDR1 and CDR2 (germline): MNHNS, SASEGT. V dropped 3 bases and J dropped 7 bases, with 7 bases sitting between them. The CDR3 loop spans 13 amino acids.

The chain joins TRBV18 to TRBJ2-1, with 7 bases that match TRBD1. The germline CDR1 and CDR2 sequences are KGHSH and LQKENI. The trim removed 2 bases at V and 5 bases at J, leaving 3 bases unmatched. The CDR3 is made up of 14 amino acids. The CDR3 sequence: CASSPGGQDNEQFF. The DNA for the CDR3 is TGTGCCAGCTCACCAGGTGGACAGGACAATGAGCAGTTCTTC.

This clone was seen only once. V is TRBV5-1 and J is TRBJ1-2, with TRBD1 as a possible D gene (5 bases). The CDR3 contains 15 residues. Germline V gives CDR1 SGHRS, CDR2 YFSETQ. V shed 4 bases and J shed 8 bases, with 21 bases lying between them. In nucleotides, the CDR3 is TGCGCCAGCAGCCCCCGGGAGGGGAACGTCCGGGGCTACACCTTC. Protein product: CASSPREGNVRGYTF.